This T cell receptor (beta chain) stems from a study of control samples from healthy donors and cancer patients (dated by TCRdb to the early 2020s). The count of this clone is one. It has no known antigen specificity. Base qualities are not provided; no much larger clone lies one nucleotide away. The library was built by means of the immunoSEQ multiplex PCR assay. TCRdb limited this immuneACCESS table to in-frame rearrangements with V and J called. A share of clones is missing; checked studies link under half to unresolved V genes, and the rest is unexplained. Counted in this sample were roughly 190,000 clones; 91% of them appeared once. The ten largest clones add up to approximately 1.6% of the sample. Based on the germline V gene, the CDR1 and CDR2 sequences are WSHSY and SAAADI. Including cysteine and phenylalanine, the CDR3 has 13 amino acids. Only the CDR3 region is kept as DNA, spanning 39 bases read in frame from base 1. The junction shows trimming of 4 bases on V and 1 base on J, plus 7 bases between the germline ends.

The specimen sequenced was blood. The clonotype originates from a woman aged 25 to 39 in good health. The V gene is TRBV10-2 and the J gene is TRBJ1-1, with the D segment identity uncertain. The CDR3: CASSVKGNTEAFF. The nucleotide sequence is TGCGCCAGCAGTGTCAAGGGGAACACTGAAGCTTTCTTT.